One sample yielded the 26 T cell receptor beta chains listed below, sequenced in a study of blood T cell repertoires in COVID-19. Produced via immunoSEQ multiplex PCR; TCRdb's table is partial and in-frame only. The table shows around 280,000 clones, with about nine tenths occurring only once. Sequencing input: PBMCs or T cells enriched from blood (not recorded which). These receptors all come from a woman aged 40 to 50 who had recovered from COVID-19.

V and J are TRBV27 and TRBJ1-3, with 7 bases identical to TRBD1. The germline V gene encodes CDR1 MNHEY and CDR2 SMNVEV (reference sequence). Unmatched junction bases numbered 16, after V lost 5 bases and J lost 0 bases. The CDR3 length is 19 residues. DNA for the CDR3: TGTGCCAGCAGTATTCCCGGGACAGTCTGGTTCTCCTCTGGAAACACCATATATTTT. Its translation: CASSIPGTVWFSSGNTIYF.

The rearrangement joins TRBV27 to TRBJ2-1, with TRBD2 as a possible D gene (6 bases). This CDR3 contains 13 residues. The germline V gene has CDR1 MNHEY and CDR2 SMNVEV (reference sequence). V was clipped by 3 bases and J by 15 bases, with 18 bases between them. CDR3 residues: CASSLTRPIRPFF. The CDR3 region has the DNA TGTGCCAGCAGTTTGACTAGACCTATTCGTCCGTTCTTC.

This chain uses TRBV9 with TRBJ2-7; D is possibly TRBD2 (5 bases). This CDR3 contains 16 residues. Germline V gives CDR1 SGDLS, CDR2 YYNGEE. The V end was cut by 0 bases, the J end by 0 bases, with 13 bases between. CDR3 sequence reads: CASSVEGGLVSYEQYF. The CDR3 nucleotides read TGTGCCAGCAGCGTAGAAGGCGGACTCGTCTCCTACGAGCAGTACTTC.

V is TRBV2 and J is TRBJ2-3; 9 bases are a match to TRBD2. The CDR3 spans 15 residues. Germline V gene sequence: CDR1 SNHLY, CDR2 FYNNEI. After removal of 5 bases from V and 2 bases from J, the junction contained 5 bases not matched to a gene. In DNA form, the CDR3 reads TGTGCCAGCAGTCTAGCGGGGTTTACCACAGATACGCAGTATTTT. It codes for CASSLAGFTTDTQYF. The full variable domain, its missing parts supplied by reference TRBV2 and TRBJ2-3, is EPEVTQTPSHQVTQMGQEVILRCVPISNHLYFYWYRQILGQKVEFLVSFYNNEISEKSEIFDDQFSVERPDGSNFTLKIRSTKLEDSAMYFCASSLAGFTTDTQYFGPGTRLTVL.

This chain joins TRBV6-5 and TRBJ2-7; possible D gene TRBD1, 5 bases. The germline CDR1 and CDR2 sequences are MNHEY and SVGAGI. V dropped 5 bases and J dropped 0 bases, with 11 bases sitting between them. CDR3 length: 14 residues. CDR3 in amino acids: CASSIRTFSYEQYF. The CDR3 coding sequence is TGTGCCAGCAGTATCAGGACATTCTCCTACGAGCAGTACTTC.

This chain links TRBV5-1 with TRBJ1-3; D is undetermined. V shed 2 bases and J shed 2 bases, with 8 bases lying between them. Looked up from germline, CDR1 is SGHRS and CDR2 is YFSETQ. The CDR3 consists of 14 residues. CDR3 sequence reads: CASSLGGPGNTIYF. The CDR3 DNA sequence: TGCGCCAGCAGCTTAGGAGGACCTGGAAACACCATATATTTT.

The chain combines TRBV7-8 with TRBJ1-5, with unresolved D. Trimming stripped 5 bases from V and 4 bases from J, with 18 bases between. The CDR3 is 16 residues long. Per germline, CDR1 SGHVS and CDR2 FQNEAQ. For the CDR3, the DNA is TGTGCCAGCAGCCCTACTGACGGGGTAGGAAATCAGCCCCAGCATTTT. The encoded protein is CASSPTDGVGNQPQHF.

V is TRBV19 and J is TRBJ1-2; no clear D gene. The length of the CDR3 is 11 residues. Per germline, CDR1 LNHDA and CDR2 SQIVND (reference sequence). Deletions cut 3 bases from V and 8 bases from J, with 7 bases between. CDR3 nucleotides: TGTGCCAGTAGTATGGGCAGAGGCTACACCTTC. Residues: CASSMGRGYTF.

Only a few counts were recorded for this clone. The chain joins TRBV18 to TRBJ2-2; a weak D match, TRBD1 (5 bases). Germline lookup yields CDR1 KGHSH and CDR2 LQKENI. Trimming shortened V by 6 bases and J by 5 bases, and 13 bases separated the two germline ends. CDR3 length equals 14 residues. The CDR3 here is CASSSGSGTGELFF. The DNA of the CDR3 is TGTGCCAGCTCGTCAGGATCAGGGACCGGGGAGCTGTTTTTT.

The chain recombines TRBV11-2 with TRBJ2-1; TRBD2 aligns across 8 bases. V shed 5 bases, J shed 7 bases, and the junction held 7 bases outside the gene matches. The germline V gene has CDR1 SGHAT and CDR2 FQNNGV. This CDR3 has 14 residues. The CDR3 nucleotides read TGTGCCAGCAGCCTAAACCCGGGGGGGAATGAGCAGTTCTTC. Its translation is CASSLNPGGNEQFF.

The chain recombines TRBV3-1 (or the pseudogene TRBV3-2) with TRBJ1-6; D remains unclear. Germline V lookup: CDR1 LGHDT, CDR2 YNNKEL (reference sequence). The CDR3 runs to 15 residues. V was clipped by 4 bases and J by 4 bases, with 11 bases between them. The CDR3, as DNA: TGTGCCAGCAGCCCGCCGAGTTTTTATAATTCACCCCTCCACTTT. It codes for CASSPPSFYNSPLHF.

For the CDR3, the DNA is TGTGCCAGTAGTCCAGGACAGCTGAACACTGAAGCTTTCTTT. Its protein product is CASSPGQLNTEAFF. The V call is TRBV19, the J call TRBJ1-1; D possibly corresponds to TRBD1 (6 bases). This CDR3 is built from 14 residues. V lost 5 bases and J lost 0, with 10 bases in between. CDR1 and CDR2 (germline): LNHDA, SQIVND (reference sequence). Together with reference TRBV19 and TRBJ1-1, the CDR3 gives the full variable domain: DGGITQSPKYLFRKEGQNVTLSCEQNLNHDAMYWYRQDPGQGLRLIYYSQIVNDFQKGDIAEGYSVSREKKESFPLTVTSAQKNPTAFYLCASSPGQLNTEAFFGQGTRLTVV.

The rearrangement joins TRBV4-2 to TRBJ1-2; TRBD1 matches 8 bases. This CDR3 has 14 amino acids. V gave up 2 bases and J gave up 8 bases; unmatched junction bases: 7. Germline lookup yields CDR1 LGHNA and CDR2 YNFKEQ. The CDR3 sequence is CASSQPTGGQGYTF. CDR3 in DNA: TGTGCCAGCAGCCAACCTACAGGGGGGCAGGGCTACACCTTC.

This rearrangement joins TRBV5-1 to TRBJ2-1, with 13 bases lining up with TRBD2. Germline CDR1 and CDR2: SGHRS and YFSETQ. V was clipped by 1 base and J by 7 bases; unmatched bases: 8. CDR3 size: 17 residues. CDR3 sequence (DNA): TGCGCCAGCAGCTTGAGGACTAGCGGGAGTAGCTCGAATGAGCAGTTCTTC. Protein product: CASSLRTSGSSSNEQFF.

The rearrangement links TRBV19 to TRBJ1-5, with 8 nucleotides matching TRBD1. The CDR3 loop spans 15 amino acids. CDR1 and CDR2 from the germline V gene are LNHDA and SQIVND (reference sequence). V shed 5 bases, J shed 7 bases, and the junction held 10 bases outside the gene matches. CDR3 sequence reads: CASSPADRGGQPQHF. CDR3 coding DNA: TGTGCCAGTAGTCCGGCTGACAGGGGTGGACAGCCCCAGCATTTT.

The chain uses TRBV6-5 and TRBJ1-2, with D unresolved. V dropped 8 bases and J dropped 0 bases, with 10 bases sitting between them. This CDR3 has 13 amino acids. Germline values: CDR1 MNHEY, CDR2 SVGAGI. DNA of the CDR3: TGTGCCAGCTGGGCCCCTTCTAACTATGGCTACACCTTC. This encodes CASWAPSNYGYTF.

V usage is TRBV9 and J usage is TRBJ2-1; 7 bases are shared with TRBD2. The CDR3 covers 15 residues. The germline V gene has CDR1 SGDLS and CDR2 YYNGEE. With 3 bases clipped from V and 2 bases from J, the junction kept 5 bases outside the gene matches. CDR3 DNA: TGTGCCAGCAGCGATCTAGCGGCGACCTACAATGAGCAGTTCTTC. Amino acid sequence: CASSDLAATYNEQFF.

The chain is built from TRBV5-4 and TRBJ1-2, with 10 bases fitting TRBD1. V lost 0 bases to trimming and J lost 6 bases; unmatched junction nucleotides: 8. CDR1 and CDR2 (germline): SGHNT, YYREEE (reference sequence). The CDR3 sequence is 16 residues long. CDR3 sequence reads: CASSLDRDRGPHGYTF. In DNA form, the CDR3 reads TGTGCCAGCAGCTTGGATCGGGACAGGGGCCCCCATGGCTACACCTTC. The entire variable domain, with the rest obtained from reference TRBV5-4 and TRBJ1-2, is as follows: ETGVTQSPTHLIKTRGQQVTLRCSSQSGHNTVSWYQQALGQGPQFIFQYYREEENGRGNFPPRFSGLQFPNYSSELNVNALELDDSALYLCASSLDRDRGPHGYTFGSGTRLTVV.

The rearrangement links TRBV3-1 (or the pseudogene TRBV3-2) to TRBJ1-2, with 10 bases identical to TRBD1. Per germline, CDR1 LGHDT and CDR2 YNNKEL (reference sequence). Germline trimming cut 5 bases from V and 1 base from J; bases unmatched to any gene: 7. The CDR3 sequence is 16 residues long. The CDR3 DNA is TGTGCCAGCAGCGGAAGCGGGACAGGGGTTAACTATGGCTACACCTTC. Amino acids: CASSGSGTGVNYGYTF.

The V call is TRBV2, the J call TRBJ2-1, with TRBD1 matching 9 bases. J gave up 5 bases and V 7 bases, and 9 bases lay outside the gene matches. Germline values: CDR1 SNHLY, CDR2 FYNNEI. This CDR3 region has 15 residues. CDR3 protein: CASTRDRVRDNEQFF. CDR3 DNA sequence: TGTGCCAGCACCAGGGACAGGGTAAGAGACAATGAGCAGTTCTTC.

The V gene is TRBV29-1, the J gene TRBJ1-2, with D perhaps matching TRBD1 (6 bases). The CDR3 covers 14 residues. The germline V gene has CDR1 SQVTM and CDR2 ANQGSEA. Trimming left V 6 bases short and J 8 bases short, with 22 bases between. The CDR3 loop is CSVGGTYLGLGYTF. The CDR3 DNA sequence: TGCAGCGTGGGGGGGACATACTTGGGCCTAGGCTACACCTTC.

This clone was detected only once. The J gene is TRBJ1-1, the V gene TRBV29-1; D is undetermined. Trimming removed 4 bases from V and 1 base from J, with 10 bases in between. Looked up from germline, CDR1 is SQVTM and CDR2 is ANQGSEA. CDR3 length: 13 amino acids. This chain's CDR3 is CSVVLTPNTEAFF. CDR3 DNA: TGCAGCGTTGTTTTGACACCGAACACTGAAGCTTTCTTT.

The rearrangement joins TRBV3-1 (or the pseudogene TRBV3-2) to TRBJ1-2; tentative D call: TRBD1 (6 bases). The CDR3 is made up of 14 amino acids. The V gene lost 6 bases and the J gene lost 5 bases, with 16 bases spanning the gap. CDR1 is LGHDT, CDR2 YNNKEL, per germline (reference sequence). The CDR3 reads CASRLQGIGYGYTF. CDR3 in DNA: TGTGCCAGCAGGCTCCAGGGGATAGGGTATGGCTACACCTTC.

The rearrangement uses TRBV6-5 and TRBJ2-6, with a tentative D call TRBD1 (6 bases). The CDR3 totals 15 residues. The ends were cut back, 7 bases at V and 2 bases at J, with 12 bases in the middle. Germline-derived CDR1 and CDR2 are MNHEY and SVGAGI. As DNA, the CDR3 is TGTGCCAGCATCCTTACAGGGACTGGGGCCAACGTCCTGACTTTC. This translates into CASILTGTGANVLTF.

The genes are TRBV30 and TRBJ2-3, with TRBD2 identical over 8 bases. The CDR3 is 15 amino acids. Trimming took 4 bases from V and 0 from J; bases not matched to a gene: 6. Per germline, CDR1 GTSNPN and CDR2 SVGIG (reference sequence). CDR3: CAWNGGGSSTDTQYF. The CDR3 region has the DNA TGTGCCTGGAACGGGGGGGGCTCTAGCACAGATACGCAGTATTTT.

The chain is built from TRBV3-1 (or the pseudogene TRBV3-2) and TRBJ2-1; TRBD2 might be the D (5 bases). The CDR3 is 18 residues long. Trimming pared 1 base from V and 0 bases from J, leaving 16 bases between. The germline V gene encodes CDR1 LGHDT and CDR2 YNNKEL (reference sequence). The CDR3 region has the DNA TGTGCCAGCAGCCAAGGGATTAGGACGGGGAACTCCTACAATGAGCAGTTCTTC. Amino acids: CASSQGIRTGNSYNEQFF.